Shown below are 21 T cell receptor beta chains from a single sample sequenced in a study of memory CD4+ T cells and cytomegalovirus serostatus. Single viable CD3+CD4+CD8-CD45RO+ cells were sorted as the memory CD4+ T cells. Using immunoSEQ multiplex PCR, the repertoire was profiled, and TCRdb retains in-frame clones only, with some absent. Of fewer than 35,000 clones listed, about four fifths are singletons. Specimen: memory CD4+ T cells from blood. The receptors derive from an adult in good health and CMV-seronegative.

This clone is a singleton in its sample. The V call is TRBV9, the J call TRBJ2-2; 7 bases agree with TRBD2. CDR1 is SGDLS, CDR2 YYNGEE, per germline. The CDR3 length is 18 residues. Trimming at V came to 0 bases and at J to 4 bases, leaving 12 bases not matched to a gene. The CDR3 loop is CASSVGGQARGVTGELFF. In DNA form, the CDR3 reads TGTGCCAGCAGCGTAGGGGGCCAGGCTCGGGGGGTCACCGGGGAGCTGTTTTTT. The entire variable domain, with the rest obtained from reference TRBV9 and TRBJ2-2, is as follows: DSGVTQTPKHLITATGQRVTLRCSPRSGDLSVYWYQQSLDQGLQFLIQYYNGEERAKGNILERFSAQQFPDLHSELNLSSLELGDSALYFCASSVGGQARGVTGELFFGEGSRLTVL.

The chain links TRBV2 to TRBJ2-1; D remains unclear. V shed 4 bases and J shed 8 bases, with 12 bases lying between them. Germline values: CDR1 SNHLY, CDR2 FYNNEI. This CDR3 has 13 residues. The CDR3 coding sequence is TGTGCCAGCAGTGTTGAAGCGTCCTATGAGCAGTTCTTC. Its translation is CASSVEASYEQFF. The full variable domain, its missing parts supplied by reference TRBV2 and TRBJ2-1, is EPEVTQTPSHQVTQMGQEVILRCVPISNHLYFYWYRQILGQKVEFLVSFYNNEISEKSEIFDDQFSVERPDGSNFTLKIRSTKLEDSAMYFCASSVEASYEQFFGPGTRLTVL.

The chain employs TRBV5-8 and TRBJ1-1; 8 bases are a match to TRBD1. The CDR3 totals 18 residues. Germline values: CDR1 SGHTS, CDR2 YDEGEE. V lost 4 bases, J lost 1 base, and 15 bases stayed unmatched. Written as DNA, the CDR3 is TGTGCCAGCAGCCTGTACAGGGGGAGACTCACTTCGAACACTGAAGCTTTCTTT. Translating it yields CASSLYRGRLTSNTEAFF.

CDR3 amino acids: CASRDPSDTQYF. Written as DNA, the CDR3 is TGCGCCAGCAGAGATCCATCAGATACGCAGTATTTT. V and J are TRBV5-1 and TRBJ2-3; D is ambiguous. CDR3 length: 12 residues. V was shortened by 5 bases and J by 4 bases, with 8 bases between the two germline ends. Per the germline V gene, CDR1 is SGHRS and CDR2 is YFSETQ.

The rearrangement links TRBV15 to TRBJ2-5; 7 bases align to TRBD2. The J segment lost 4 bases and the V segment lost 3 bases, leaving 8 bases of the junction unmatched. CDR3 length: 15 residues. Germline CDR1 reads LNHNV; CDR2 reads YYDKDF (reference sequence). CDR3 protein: CATSSERLAGETQYF. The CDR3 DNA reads TGTGCCACCAGCAGTGAAAGACTAGCTGGAGAGACCCAGTACTTC.

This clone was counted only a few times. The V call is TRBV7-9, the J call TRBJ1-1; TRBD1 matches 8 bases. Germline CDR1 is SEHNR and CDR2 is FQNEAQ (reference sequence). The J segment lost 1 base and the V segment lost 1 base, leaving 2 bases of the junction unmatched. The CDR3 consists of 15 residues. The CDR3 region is CASSLGTGWNTEAFF. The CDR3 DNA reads TGTGCCAGCAGCTTAGGGACAGGGTGGAACACTGAAGCTTTCTTT.

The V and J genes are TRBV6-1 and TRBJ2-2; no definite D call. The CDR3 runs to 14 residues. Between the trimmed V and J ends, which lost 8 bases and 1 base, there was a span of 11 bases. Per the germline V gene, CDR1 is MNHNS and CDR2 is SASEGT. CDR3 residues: CASHFILNTGELFF. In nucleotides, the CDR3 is TGTGCCAGCCATTTTATACTGAACACCGGGGAGCTGTTTTTT.

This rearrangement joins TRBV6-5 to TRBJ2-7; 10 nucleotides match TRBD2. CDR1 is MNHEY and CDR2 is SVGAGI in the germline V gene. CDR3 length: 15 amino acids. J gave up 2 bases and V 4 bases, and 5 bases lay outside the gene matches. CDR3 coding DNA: TGTGCCAGCAGTTCTAGCGGGGGCCTTACCTACGAGCAGTACTTC. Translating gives CASSSSGGLTYEQYF.

Here the CDR3 DNA reads TGCGCCAGCAGCCAAGATCAGGGAGATACGCAGTATTTT. Amino acids: CASSQDQGDTQYF. The chain carries TRBV4-3 and TRBJ2-3, with D maybe TRBD1 (5 bases). Per the germline V gene, CDR1 is LGHNA and CDR2 is YSLEER. The V gene lost 0 bases and the J gene lost 5 bases, with 6 bases spanning the gap. The CDR3 loop spans 13 amino acids.

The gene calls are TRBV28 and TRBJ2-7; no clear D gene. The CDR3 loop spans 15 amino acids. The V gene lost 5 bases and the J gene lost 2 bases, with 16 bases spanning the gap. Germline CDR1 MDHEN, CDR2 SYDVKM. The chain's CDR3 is CASSRDGARAYEQYF. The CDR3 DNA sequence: TGTGCCAGCAGTCGCGACGGAGCTCGAGCCTACGAGCAGTACTTC.

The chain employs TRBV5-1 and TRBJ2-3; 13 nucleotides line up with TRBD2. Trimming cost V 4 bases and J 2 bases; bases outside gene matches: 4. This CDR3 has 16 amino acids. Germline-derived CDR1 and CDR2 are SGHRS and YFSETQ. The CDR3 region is CASSVLAGGPTDTQYF. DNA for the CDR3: TGCGCCAGCAGCGTACTAGCGGGGGGGCCCACAGATACGCAGTATTTT.

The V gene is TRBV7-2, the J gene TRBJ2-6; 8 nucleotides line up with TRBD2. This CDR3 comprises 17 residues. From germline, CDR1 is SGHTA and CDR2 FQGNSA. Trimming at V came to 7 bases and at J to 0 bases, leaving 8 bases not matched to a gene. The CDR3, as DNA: TGTGCCAGCATAGCGGGACCGAATCACTCTGGGGCCAACGTCCTGACTTTC. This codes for CASIAGPNHSGANVLTF.

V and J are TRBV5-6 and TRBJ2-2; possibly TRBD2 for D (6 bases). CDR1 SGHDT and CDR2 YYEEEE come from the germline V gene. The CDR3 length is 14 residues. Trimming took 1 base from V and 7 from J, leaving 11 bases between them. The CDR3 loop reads CASSLSLASGELFF. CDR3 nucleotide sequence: TGTGCCAGCAGCTTGTCACTAGCAAGCGGGGAGCTGTTTTTT.

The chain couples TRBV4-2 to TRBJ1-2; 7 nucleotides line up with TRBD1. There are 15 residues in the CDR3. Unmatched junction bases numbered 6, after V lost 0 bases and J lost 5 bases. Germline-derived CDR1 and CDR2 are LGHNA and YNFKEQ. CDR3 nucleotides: TGTGCCAGCAGCCAAGAGCCTCAGGGGGTGTATGGCTACACCTTC. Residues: CASSQEPQGVYGYTF.

CDR3 coding DNA: TGTGCCAGTAGTATAAACAGGCCCCCGAATAAAGCTTTCTTT. Translating gives CASSINRPPNKAFF. The chain combines TRBV19 with TRBJ1-1, with D maybe TRBD1 (5 bases). This CDR3 has 14 amino acids. The germline V gene encodes CDR1 LNHDA and CDR2 SQIVND (reference sequence). V gave up 2 bases and J gave up 9 bases, with 16 bases separating them.

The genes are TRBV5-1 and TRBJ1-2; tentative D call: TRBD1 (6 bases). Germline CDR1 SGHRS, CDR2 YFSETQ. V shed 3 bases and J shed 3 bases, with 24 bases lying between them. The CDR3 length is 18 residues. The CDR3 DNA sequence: TGCGCCAGCAGCTCTCCGGCGGAAAGAGGGGGAAGCTACTATGGCTACACCTTC. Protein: CASSSPAERGGSYYGYTF.

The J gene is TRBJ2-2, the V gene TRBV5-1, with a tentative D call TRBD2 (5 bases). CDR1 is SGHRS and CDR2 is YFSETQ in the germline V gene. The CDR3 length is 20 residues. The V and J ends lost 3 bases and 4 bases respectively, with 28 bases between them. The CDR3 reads CASSSAEGLWPGSSTGELFF. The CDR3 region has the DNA TGCGCCAGCAGCTCCGCTGAGGGCTTATGGCCGGGCAGTAGCACCGGGGAGCTGTTTTTT.

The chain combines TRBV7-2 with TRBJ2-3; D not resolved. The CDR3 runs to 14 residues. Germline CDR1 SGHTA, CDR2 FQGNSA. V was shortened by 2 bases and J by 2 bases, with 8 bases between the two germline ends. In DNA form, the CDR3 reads TGTGCCAGCAGCTTAAGTTCTATCACAGATACGCAGTATTTT. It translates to CASSLSSITDTQYF.

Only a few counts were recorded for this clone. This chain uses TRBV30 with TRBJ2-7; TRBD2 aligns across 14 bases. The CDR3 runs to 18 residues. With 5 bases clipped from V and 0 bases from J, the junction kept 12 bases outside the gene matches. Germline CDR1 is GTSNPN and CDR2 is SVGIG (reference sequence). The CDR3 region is CAWDAGTSGGLSSYEQYF. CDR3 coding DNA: TGTGCCTGGGACGCCGGGACTAGCGGGGGCCTCAGCTCCTACGAGCAGTACTTC.

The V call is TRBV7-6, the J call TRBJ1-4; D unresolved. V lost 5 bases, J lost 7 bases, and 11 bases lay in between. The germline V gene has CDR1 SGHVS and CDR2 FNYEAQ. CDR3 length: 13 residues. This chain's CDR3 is CASSADWGEKLFF. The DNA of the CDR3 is TGTGCCAGCAGCGCCGACTGGGGTGAAAAACTGTTTTTT.

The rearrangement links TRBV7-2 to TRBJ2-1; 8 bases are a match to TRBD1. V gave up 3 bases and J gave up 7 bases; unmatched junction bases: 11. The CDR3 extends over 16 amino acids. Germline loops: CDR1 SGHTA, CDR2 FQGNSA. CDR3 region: CASSFQGAGGRNEQFF. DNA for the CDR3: TGTGCCAGCAGCTTTCAGGGGGCCGGGGGCCGAAATGAGCAGTTCTTC.